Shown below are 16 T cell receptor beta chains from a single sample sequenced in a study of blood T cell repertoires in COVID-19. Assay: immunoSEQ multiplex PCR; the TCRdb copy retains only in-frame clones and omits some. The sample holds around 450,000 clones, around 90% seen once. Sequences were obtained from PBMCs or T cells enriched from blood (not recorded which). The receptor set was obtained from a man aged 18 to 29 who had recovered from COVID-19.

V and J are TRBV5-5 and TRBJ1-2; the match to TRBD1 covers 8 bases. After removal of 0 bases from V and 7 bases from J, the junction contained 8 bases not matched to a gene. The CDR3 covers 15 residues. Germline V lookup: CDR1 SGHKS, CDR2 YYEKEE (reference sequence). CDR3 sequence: CASSLESRGPVGYTF. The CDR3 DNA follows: TGTGCCAGCAGCTTGGAATCCAGGGGGCCCGTTGGCTACACCTTC.

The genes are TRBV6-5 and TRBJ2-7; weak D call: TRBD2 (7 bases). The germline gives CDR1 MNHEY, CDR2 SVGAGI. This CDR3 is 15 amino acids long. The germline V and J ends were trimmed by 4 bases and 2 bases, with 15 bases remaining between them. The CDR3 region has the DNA TGTGCCAGCAGTTTCCAAAGGGGGGGACCCTACGAGCAGTACTTC. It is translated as CASSFQRGGPYEQYF.

The CDR3, as DNA: TGTGCCAGCAGCGAGGGACTAGCGGGAGGTATCGGGGAGCTGTTTTTT. This codes for CASSEGLAGGIGELFF. The rearrangement joins TRBV7-9 to TRBJ2-2; TRBD2 aligns across 15 bases. The V segment lost 5 bases and the J segment 7 bases; nucleotides outside the gene matches: 5. Germline V gene lookup returns CDR1 SEHNR and CDR2 FQNEAQ (reference sequence). This CDR3 has 16 residues.

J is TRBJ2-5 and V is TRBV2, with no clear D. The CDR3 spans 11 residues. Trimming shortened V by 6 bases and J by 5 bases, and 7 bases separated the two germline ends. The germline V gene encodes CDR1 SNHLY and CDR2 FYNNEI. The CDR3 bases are TGTGCCAGCAGCCCCCGGGAGACCCAGTACTTC. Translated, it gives CASSPRETQYF.

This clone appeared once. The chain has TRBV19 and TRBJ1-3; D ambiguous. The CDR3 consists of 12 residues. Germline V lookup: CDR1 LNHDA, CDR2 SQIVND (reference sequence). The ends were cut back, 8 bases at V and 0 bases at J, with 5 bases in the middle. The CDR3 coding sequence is TGTGCCAGTGGCAGCTCTGGAAACACCATATATTTT. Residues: CASGSSGNTIYF.

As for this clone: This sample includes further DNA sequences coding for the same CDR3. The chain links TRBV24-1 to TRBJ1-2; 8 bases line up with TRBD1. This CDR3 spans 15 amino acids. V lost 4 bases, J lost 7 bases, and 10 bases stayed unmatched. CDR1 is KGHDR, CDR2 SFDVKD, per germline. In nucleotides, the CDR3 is TGTGCCACCAGTGACCCAGGACAGGGAAGGGGTGGCTACACCTTC. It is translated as CATSDPGQGRGGYTF.

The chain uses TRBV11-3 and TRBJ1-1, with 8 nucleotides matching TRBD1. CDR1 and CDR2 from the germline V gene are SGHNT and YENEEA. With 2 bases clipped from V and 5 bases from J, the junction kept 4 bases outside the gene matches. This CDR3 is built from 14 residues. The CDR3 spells CASSLRTGRTEAFF. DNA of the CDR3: TGTGCCAGCAGCTTACGGACAGGGAGGACTGAAGCTTTCTTT.

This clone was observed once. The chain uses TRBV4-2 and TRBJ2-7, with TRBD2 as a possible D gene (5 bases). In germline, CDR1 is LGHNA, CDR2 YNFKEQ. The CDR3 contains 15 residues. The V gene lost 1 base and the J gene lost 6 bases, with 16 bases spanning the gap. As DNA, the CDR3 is TGTGCCAGCAGCCAAGTCGCGGGTGTCCCCGGCGAGCAGTACTTC. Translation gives CASSQVAGVPGEQYF.

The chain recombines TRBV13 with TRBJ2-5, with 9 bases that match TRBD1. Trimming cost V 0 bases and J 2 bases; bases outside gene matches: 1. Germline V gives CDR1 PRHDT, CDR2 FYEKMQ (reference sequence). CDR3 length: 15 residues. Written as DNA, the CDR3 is TGTGCCAGCAGCTTAGGGGACAGGGGACAAGAGACCCAGTACTTC. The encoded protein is CASSLGDRGQETQYF.

CDR3 bases: TGCAGCGGACGACAGGCCTCTGGAAACACCATATATTTT. Its protein is CSGRQASGNTIYF. The chain couples TRBV29-1 to TRBJ1-3; D possibly corresponds to TRBD1 (6 bases). V was shortened by 7 bases and J by 0 bases, with 10 bases between the two germline ends. Germline lookup yields CDR1 SQVTM and CDR2 ANQGSEA. The CDR3 has 13 amino acids.

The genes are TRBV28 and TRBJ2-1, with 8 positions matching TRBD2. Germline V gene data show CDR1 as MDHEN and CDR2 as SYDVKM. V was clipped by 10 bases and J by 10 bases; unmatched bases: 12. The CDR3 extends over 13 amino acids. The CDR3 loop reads CATEGISGGEQFF. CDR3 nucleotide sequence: TGTGCCACCGAGGGGATCTCGGGGGGGGAGCAGTTCTTC.

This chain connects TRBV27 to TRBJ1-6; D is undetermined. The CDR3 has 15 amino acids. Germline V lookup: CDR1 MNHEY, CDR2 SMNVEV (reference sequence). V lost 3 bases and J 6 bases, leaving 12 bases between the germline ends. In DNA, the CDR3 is TGTGCCAGCAGTTTTTTAGCGGTAACTAATTCACCCCTCCACTTT. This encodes CASSFLAVTNSPLHF.

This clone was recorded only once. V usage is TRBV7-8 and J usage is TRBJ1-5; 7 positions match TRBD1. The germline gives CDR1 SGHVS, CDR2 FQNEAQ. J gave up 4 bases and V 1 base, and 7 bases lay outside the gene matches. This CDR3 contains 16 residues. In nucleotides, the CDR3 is TGTGCCAGCAGCTTAGTCCCAGGGACAGAGAATCAGCCCCAGCATTTT. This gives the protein CASSLVPGTENQPQHF.

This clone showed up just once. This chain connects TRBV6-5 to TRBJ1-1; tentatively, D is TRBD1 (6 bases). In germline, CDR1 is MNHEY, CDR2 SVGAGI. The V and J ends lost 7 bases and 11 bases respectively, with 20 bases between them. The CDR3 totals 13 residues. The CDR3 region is CASIPPVGARAFF. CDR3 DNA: TGTGCCAGCATTCCCCCCGTGGGGGCTCGGGCTTTCTTT.

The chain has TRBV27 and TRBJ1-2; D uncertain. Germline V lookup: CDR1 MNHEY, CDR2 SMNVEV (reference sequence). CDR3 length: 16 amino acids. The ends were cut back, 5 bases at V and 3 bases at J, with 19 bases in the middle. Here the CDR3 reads CASSPLDWVDDYGYTF. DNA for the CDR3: TGTGCCAGCAGTCCTCTGGACTGGGTGGACGACTATGGCTACACCTTC.

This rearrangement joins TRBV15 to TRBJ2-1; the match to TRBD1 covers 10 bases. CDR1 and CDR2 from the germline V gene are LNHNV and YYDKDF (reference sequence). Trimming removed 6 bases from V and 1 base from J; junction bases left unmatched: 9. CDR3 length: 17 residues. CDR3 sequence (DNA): TGTGCCACCAGAGGGACAGGGGCTTCTTTGTCCTACAATGAGCAGTTCTTC. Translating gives CATRGTGASLSYNEQFF.